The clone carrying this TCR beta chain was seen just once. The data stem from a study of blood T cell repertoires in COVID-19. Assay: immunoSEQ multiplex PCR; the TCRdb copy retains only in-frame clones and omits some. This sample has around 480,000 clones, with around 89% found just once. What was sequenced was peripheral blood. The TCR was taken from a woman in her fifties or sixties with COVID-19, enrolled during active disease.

CDR3 protein: CASSGTSDHTGELFF. Here the CDR3 DNA reads TGTGCCTCCTCCGGGACTAGCGATCACACCGGGGAGCTGTTTTTT. This chain joins TRBV2 and TRBJ2-2; 10 nucleotides line up with TRBD2. This CDR3 region has 15 residues. From germline, CDR1 is SNHLY and CDR2 FYNNEI. V lost 11 bases, J lost 3 bases, and 9 bases stayed unmatched.